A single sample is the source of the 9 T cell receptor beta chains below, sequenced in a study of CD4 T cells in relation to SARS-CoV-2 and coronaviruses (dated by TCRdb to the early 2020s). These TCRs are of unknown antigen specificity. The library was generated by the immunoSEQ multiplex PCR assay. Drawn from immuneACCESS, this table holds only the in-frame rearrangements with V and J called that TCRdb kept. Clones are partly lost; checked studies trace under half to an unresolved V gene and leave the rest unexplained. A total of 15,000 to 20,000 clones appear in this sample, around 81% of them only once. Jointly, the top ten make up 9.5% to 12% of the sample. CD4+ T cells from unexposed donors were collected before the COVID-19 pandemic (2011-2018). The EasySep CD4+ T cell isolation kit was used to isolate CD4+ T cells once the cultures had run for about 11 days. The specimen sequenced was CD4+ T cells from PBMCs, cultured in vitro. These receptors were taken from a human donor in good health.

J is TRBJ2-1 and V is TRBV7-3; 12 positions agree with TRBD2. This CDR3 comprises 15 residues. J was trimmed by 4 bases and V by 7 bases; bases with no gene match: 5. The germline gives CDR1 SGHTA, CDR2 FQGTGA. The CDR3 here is CASNPGLAGYNEQFF. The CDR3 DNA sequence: TGTGCCAGCAACCCGGGACTAGCGGGTTACAATGAGCAGTTCTTC.

This CDR3 reads CASSLGWGEGADTQYF. In nucleotides, the CDR3 is TGTGCCAGCAGCCTAGGGTGGGGTGAGGGGGCAGATACGCAGTATTTT. The rearrangement joins TRBV7-2 to TRBJ2-3, with D tentatively TRBD1 (6 bases). Germline V lookup: CDR1 SGHTA, CDR2 FQGNSA. This CDR3 is built from 16 residues. Trimming removed 5 bases at V and 4 bases at J, with 19 bases between.

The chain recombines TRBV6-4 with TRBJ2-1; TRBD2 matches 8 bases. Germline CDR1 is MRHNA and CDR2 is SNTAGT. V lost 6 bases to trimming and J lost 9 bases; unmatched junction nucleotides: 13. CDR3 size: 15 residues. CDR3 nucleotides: TGTGCCAGCAGCGCTCTAGCGGGCCACGTAAGTGAGCAGTTCTTC. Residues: CASSALAGHVSEQFF.

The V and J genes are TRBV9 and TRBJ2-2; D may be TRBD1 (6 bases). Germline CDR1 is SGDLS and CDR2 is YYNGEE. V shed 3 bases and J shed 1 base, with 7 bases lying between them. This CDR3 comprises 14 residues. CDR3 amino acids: CASSGGQNTGELFF. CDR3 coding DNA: TGTGCCAGCAGCGGGGGACAGAACACCGGGGAGCTGTTTTTT.

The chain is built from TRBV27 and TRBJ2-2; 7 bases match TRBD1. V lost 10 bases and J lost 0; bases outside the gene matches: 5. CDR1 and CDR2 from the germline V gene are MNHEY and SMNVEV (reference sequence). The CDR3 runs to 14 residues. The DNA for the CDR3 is TGTGCCATCAGGGGGACAGCGAACACCGGGGAGCTGTTTTTT. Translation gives CAIRGTANTGELFF.

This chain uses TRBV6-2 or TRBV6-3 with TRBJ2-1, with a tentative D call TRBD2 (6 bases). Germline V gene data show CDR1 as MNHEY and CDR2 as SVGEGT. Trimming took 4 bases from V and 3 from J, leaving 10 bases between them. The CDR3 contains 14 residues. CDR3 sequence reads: CASSLIAVYNEQFF. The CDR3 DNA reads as TGTGCCAGCAGTTTAATAGCGGTCTACAATGAGCAGTTCTTC.

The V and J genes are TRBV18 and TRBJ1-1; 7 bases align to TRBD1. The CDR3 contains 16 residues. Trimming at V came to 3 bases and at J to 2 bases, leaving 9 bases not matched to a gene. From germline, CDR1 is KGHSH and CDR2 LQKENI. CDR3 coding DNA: TGTGCCAGCTCACCGGGGGAAACAGGGGCCAACACTGAAGCTTTCTTT. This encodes CASSPGETGANTEAFF.

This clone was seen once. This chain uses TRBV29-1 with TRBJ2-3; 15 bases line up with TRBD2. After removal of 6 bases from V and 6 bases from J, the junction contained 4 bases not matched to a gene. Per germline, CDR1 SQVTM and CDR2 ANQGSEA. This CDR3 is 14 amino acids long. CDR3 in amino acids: CSVGLAGGMDTQYF. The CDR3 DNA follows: TGCAGCGTCGGACTAGCGGGGGGGATGGATACGCAGTATTTT.

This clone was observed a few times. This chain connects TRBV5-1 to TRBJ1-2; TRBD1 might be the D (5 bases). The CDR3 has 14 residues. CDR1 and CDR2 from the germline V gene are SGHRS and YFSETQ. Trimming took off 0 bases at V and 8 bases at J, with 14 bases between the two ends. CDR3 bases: TGCGCCAGCAGCTTGGGGTTTCAGGGAAGGGGCTACACCTTC. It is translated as CASSLGFQGRGYTF.